The 3 T cell receptor beta chains below all came from one sample that was sequenced in a study of lymphopenia after photon versus proton radiotherapy. Assay used: immunoSEQ multiplex PCR; TCRdb lists only in-frame clones, some missing. The sample records about 45,000 clones, over 75% being singletons. This material consisted of peripheral blood, taken from a patient treated with photon-based radiotherapy. Receptor source: a man between 35 and 55 years old with gastric cancer.

V is TRBV5-4 and J is TRBJ2-2, with D maybe TRBD2 (6 bases). This CDR3 has 15 amino acids. V lost 4 bases to trimming and J lost 7 bases, with 17 bases between them. Germline lookup yields CDR1 SGHNT and CDR2 YYREEE (reference sequence). For the CDR3, the DNA is TGTGCCAGCAGCCCTCGGGAGTTTAGCAGCGGGGAGCTGTTTTTT. Protein: CASSPREFSSGELFF.

The chain joins TRBV6-1 to TRBJ2-1, with TRBD2 identical over 11 bases. Germline-derived CDR1 and CDR2 are MNHNS and SASEGT. This CDR3 has 18 amino acids. J lost 4 bases, V lost 2 bases, and 10 bases had no gene match. CDR3 in DNA: TGTGCCAGCAGTGAAACTCTCCCTAGCGGGGGGTTTTACAATGAGCAGTTCTTC. Protein product: CASSETLPSGGFYNEQFF.

The CDR3 DNA reads as TGTGCCAGCAGTGGACAGAGCTCTGGGGCCAACGTCCTGACTTTC. Translation gives CASSGQSSGANVLTF. The chain has TRBV2 and TRBJ2-6, with a weak D call TRBD1 (5 bases). V was clipped by 4 bases and J by 0 bases, with 7 bases between them. The length of the CDR3 is 15 residues. The germline V gene encodes CDR1 SNHLY and CDR2 FYNNEI.